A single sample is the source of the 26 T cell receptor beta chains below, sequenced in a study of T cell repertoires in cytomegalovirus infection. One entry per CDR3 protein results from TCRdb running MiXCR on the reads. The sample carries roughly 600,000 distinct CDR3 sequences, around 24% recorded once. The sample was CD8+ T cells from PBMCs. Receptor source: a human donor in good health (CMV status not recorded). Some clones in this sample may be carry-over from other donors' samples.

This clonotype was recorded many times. The CDR3 protein is CASRGLAGGNEQFF. In nucleotides, the CDR3 is TGTGCCAGCCGGGGACTAGCGGGGGGTAATGAGCAGTTCTTC. The chain is built from TRBV12-3 or TRBV12-4 and TRBJ2-1; 15 bases match TRBD2. The length of the CDR3 is 14 residues. V gave up 8 bases and J gave up 7 bases; unmatched junction bases: 3.

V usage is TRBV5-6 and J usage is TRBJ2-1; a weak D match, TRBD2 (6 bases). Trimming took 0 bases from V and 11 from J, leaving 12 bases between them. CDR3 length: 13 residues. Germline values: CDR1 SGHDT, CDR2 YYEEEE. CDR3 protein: CASSLDGGKKQFF. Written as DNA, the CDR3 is TGTGCCAGCAGCTTGGACGGGGGTAAGAAGCAGTTCTTC.

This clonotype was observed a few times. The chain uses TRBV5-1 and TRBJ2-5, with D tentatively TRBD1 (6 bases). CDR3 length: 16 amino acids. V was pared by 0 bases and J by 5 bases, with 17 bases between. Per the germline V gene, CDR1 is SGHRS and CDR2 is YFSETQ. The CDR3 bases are TGCGCCAGCAGCTTGGCAGCGGCAGGGGTACTGGAGACCCAGTACTTC. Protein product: CASSLAAAGVLETQYF.

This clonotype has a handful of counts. The DNA for the CDR3 is TGTGCCACCAGTGATGCCGGGACGGTAAACACCGGGGAGCTGTTTTTT. As protein: CATSDAGTVNTGELFF. This rearrangement joins TRBV24-1 to TRBJ2-2; D is possibly TRBD1 or TRBD2 (5 bases each). V lost 3 bases, J lost 2 bases, and 12 bases lay in between. The CDR3 runs to 16 residues. Looked up from germline, CDR1 is KGHDR and CDR2 is SFDVKD.

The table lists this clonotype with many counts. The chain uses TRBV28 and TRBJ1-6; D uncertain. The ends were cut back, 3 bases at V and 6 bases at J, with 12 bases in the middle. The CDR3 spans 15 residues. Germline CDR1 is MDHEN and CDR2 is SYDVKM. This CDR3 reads CASSFDGEANSPLHF. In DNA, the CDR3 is TGTGCCAGCAGTTTCGACGGGGAAGCTAATTCACCCCTCCACTTT.

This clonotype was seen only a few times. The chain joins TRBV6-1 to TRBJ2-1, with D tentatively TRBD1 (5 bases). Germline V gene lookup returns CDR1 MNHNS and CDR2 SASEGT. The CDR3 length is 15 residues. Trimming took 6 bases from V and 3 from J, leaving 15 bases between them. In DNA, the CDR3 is TGTGCCAGCAGCCCCAGGGTCCCTCACTACAATGAGCAGTTCTTC. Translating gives CASSPRVPHYNEQFF.

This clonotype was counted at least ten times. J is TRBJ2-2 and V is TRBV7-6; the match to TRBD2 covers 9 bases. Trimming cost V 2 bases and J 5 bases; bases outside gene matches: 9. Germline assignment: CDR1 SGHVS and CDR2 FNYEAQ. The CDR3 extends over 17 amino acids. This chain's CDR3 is CASSLPAGGPGTGELFF. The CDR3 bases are TGTGCCAGCAGCTTACCTGCGGGGGGGCCTGGGACCGGGGAGCTGTTTTTT.

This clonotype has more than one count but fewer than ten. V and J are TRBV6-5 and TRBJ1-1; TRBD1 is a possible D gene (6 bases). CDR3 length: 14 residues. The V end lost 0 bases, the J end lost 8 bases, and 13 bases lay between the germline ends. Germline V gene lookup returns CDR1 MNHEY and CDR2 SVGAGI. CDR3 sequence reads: CASSYSGATAEAFF. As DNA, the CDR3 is TGTGCCAGCAGTTACTCGGGGGCCACGGCCGAAGCTTTCTTT.

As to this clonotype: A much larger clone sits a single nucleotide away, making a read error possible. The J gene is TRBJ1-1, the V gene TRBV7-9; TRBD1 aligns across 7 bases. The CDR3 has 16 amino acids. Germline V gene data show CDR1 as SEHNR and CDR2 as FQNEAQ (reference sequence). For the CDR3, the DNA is TGTGCCAGCAGCCATGGACAGGAAACAGGTAACACTGAACCTTTCTTT. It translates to CASSHGQETGNTEPFF.

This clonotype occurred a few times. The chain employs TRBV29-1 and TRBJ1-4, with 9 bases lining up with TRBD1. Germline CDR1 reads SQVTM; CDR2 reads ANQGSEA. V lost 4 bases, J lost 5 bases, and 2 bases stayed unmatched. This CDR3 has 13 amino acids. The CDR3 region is CSVGGTGNEKLFF. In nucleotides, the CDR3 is TGCAGCGTTGGGGGGACAGGGAATGAAAAACTGTTTTTT.

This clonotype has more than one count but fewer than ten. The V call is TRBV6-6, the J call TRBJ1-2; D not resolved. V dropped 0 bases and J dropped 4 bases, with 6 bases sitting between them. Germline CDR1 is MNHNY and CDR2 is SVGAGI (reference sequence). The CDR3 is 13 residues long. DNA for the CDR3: TGTGCCAGCAGTTACTCGGACGGCTATGGCTACACCTTC. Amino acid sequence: CASSYSDGYGYTF.

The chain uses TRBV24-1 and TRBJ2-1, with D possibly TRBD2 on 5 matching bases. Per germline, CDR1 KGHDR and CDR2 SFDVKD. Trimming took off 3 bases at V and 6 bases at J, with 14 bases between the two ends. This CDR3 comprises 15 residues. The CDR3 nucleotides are TGTGCCACCAGTGATGCTAGCTCAAGCGGCAATGAGCAGTTCTTC. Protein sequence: CATSDASSSGNEQFF.

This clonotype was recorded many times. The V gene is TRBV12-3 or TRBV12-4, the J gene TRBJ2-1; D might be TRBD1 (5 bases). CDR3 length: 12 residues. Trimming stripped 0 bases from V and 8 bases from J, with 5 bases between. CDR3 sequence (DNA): TGTGCCAGCAGTTTAGCGGGGCATGAGCAGTTCTTC. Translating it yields CASSLAGHEQFF.

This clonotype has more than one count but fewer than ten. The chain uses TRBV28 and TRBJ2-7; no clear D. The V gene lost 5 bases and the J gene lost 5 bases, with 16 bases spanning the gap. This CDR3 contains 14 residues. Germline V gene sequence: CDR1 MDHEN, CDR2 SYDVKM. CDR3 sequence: CASSPVLKSNEQYV. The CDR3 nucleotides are TGTGCCAGCAGTCCTGTACTAAAAAGTAACGAGCAGTACGTC.

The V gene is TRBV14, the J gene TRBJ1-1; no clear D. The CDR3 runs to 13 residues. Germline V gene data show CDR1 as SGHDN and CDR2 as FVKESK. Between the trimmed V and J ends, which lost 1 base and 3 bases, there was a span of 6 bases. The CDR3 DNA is TGTGCCAGCAGCCAAGCCCAGGACACTGAAGCTTTCTTT. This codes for CASSQAQDTEAFF.

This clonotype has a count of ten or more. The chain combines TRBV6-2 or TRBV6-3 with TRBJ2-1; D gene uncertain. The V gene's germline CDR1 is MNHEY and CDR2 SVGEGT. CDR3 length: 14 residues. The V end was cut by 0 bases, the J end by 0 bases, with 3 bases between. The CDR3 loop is CASSYSSSYNEQFF. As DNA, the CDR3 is TGTGCCAGCAGTTACTCGAGCTCCTACAATGAGCAGTTCTTC.

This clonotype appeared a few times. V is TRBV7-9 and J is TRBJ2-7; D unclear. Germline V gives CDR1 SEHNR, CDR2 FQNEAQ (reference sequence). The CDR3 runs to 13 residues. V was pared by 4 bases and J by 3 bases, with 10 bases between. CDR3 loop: CASSSIGYYEQYF. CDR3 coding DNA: TGTGCCAGCAGCTCTATAGGCTACTACGAGCAGTACTTC.

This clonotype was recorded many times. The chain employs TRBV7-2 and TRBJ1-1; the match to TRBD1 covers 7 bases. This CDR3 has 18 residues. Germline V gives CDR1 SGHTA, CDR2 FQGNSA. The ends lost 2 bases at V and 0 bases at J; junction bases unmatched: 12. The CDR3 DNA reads TGTGCCAGCAGCTTAACGATTCAGGGGGGCGGGATGAACACTGAAGCTTTCTTT. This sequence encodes CASSLTIQGGGMNTEAFF.

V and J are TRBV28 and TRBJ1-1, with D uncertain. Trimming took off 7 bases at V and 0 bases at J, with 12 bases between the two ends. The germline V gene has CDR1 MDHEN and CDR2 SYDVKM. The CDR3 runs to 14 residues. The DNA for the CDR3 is TGTGCCAGCACTATGACCTATCTGAACACTGAAGCTTTCTTT. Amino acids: CASTMTYLNTEAFF.

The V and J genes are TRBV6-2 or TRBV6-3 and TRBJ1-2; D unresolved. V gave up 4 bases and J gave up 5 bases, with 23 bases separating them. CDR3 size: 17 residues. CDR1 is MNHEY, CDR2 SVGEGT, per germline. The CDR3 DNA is TGTGCCAGCAGTTCACCCTACCCCTCGGCGGACGGGTATGGCTACACCTTC. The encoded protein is CASSSPYPSADGYGYTF.

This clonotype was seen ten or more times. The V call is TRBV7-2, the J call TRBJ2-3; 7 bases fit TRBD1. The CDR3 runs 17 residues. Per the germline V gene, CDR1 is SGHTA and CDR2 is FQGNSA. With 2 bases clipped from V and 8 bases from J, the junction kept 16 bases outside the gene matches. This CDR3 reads CASSLRGPSTPWVTQYF. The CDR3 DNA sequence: TGTGCCAGCAGCTTAAGGGGGCCATCGACTCCGTGGGTTACGCAGTATTTT.

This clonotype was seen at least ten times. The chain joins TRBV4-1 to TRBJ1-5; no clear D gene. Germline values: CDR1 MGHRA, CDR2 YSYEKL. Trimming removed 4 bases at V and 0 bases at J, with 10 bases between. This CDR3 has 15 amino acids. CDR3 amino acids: CASSPLGFSNQPQHF. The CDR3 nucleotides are TGCGCCAGCAGCCCGTTAGGTTTTAGCAATCAGCCCCAGCATTTT.

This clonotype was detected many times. This chain's CDR3 is CASSLGDTGELFF. The CDR3 region has the DNA TGTGCCAGCAGCTTAGGGGACACCGGGGAGCTGTTTTTT. This chain links TRBV7-6 with TRBJ2-2; no clear D gene. Trimming left V 1 base short and J 3 bases short, with 3 bases between. Germline CDR1 SGHVS, CDR2 FNYEAQ. The CDR3 consists of 13 residues.

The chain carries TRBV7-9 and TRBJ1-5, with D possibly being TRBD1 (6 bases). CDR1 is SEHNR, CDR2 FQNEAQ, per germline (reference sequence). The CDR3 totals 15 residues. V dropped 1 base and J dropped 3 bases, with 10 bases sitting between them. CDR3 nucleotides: TGTGCCAGCAGCTTAGGGGCAGGGGACAATCAGCCCCAGCATTTT. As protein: CASSLGAGDNQPQHF. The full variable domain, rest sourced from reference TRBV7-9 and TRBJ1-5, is DTGVSQNPRHKITKRGQNVTFRCDPISEHNRLYWYRQTLGQGPEFLTYFQNEAQLEKSRLLSDRFSAERPKGSFSTLEIQRTEQGDSAMYLCASSLGAGDNQPQHFGDGTRLSIL.

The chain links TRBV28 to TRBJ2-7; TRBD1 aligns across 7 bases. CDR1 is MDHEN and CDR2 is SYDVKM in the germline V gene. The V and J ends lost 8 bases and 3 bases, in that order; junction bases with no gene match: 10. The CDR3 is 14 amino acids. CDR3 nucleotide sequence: TGTGCCAGCCCGTGGGGGACAGAAAACTACGAGCAGTACGTC. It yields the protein CASPWGTENYEQYV.

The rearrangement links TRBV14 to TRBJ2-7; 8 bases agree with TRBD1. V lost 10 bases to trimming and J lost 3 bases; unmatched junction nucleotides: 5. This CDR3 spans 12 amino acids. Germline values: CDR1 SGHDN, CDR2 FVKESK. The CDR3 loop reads CATGTGFYEQYF. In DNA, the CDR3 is TGTGCCACCGGGACAGGTTTCTACGAGCAGTACTTC.